The rows below give T cell receptor beta chains drawn from one sample of a study of PD-1 blockade in classical Hodgkin lymphoma. TCRdb's copy holds only in-frame clones and misses some; the assay was immunoSEQ multiplex PCR. The table records under 30,000 clones, roughly 70% of them present only once. The sequencing used peripheral blood mononuclear cells (PBMCs), collected before the second cycle of nivolumab. These receptors were taken from a human donor with classical Hodgkin lymphoma. CDR3s include the opening cysteine and the closing phenylalanine or tryptophan. The order of the fields is J gene, clone size, D gene, V gene, CDR3 protein, CDR3 DNA. The D gene is left open where the match is weak. Not all rows give a size; the values are once, few, many and, for expanded clones, a class.

TRBJ2-5	.	.	TRBV7-6	CASSLQETQYF	TGTGCCAGCAGCTTACAAGAGACCCAGTACTTC
TRBJ2-7	medium-sized	TRBD2	TRBV7-6	CASSQRSGAYEQYF	TGTGCCAGCAGCCAGAGGAGCGGGGCTTACGAGCAGTACTTC
TRBJ1-2	few	.	TRBV18	CASSGAGAYGYTF	TGTGCCAGCTCAGGGGCAGGGGCCTATGGCTACACCTTC
TRBJ2-2	.	TRBD1	TRBV5-5	CASSIGQGRTGELFF	TGTGCCAGCAGCATCGGACAGGGACGGACCGGGGAGCTGTTTTTT
TRBJ2-7	.	TRBD2	TRBV11-2	CASSLVPTSGGASYEQYF	TGTGCCAGCAGCTTAGTCCCTACTAGCGGGGGGGCCTCCTACGAGCAGTACTTC
TRBJ1-3	.	.	TRBV6-6	CASSYAGVHSGNTIYF	TGTGCCAGCAGTTACGCCGGCGTCCACTCTGGAAACACCATATATTTT
TRBJ2-1	once	.	TRBV5-6	CASQWVGGIYNEQFF	TGTGCCAGCCAGTGGGTAGGGGGTATATACAATGAGCAGTTCTTC
TRBJ2-2	.	TRBD1	TRBV4-1	CASSQEDRAGELFF	TGCGCCAGCAGCCAAGAAGACAGGGCCGGGGAGCTGTTTTTT
TRBJ2-7	.	.	TRBV7-9	CASSLGVLDEQYF	TGTGCCAGCAGCTTAGGAGTTCTCGACGAGCAGTACTTC
TRBJ2-1	medium-sized	TRBD2	TRBV6-1	CASSELAGGPIVDEQFF	TGTGCCAGCAGTGAACTGGCGGGGGGGCCGATAGTTGATGAGCAGTTCTTC
TRBJ2-2	.	TRBD1	TRBV7-2	CASSLTGASGELFF	TGTGCCAGCAGCTTAACAGGGGCCTCCGGGGAGCTGTTTTTT
TRBJ1-1	medium-sized	.	TRBV4-3	CASSLSMNTEAFF	TGCGCCAGCAGCCTAAGCATGAACACTGAAGCTTTCTTT
TRBJ2-7	few	.	TRBV19	CASSIFQGKVDEQYF	TGTGCCAGTAGTATATTCCAGGGTAAAGTTGACGAGCAGTACTTC
TRBJ2-7	once	.	TRBV30	CAWSVLQTYEQYF	TGTGCCTGGAGTGTACTACAGACCTACGAGCAGTACTTC
TRBJ2-1	.	.	TRBV7-9	CASSLGISYNEQFF	TGTGCCAGCAGCTTAGGCATCTCCTACAATGAGCAGTTCTTC
TRBJ2-2	.	.	TRBV2	CASRGDGYTGELFF	TGTGCCAGCAGGGGGGACGGCTACACCGGGGAGCTGTTTTTT
TRBJ2-3	.	.	TRBV7-9	CASSLEPVLVDTQYF	TGTGCCAGCAGCTTAGAACCCGTCCTAGTAGATACGCAGTATTTT
TRBJ2-1	.	TRBD2	TRBV6-6	CASNVGLAGGEQFF	TGTGCCAGCAACGTGGGACTAGCGGGGGGTGAGCAGTTCTTC
TRBJ2-1	medium-sized	TRBD2	TRBV6-5	CASSPLAGGPAFF	TGTGCCAGCAGCCCATTAGCGGGGGGGCCGGCTTTCTTC
TRBJ1-1	.	TRBD1	TRBV29-1	CSVAPGQGNTEAFF	TGCAGCGTTGCTCCGGGACAGGGAAACACTGAAGCTTTCTTT
TRBJ2-1	.	TRBD1	TRBV6-5	CASSRLGQGGSEQFF	TGTGCCAGCAGTCGACTGGGACAGGGGGGTTCGGAGCAGTTCTTC
TRBJ2-7	.	.	TRBV19	CASNDRASSYEQYF	TGTGCCAGTAATGACAGAGCCTCCTCCTACGAGCAGTACTTC
TRBJ1-5	.	.	TRBV6-6	CASSYSGGPNQPQHF	TGTGCCAGCAGTTACTCGGGGGGGCCCAATCAGCCCCAGCATTTT
TRBJ2-1	.	.	TRBV30	CAWYESGEQFF	TGTGCCTGGTACGAGAGCGGTGAGCAGTTCTTC
TRBJ2-7	.	.	TRBV19	CASNASMRVVGSRSSYEQYF	TGTGCCAGTAACGCCTCCATGAGAGTGGTAGGGTCTAGGAGCTCCTACGAGCAGTACTTC
TRBJ1-2	few	.	TRBV5-4	CASSLGASYGYTF	TGTGCCAGCAGCTTAGGGGCCTCCTATGGCTACACCTTC
TRBJ2-2	.	.	TRBV6-1	CASSVDPNTGELFF	TGTGCCAGCAGTGTCGACCCGAACACCGGGGAGCTGTTTTTT
TRBJ2-1	once	TRBD2	TRBV29-1	CSVLGLAGVSSYNEQFF	TGCAGCGTCCTCGGACTAGCGGGGGTAAGCTCCTACAATGAGCAGTTCTTC
TRBJ2-1	.	TRBD2	TRBV7-9	CASFFLAGGHEQFF	TGTGCCAGCTTCTTCCTAGCGGGGGGTCATGAGCAGTTCTTC
TRBJ2-7	.	TRBD1	TRBV5-1	CASSLFGTAREQYF	TGCGCCAGCAGCTTGTTTGGGACAGCTCGCGAGCAGTACTTC
TRBJ2-7	once	.	TRBV10-2	CASSEGASYEQYF	TGCGCCAGCAGTGAGGGGGCCTCCTACGAGCAGTACTTC
TRBJ2-1	.	.	TRBV11-2	CASSPRGLSVDEQFF	TGTGCCAGCAGTCCCCGCGGGCTAAGTGTGGATGAGCAGTTCTTC
TRBJ1-2	.	.	TRBV5-1	CASSFTGLNYGYTF	TGCGCCAGCAGCTTTACAGGGCTTAACTATGGCTACACCTTC
TRBJ2-2	.	.	TRBV4-3	CASSQDQTGELFF	TGCGCCAGCAGCCAAGATCAAACCGGGGAGCTGTTTTTT
TRBJ2-3	.	TRBD1	TRBV7-2	CASSWGQGWPWSDTQYF	TGTGCCAGCAGCTGGGGACAGGGGTGGCCTTGGTCAGATACGCAGTATTTT
TRBJ2-5	.	.	TRBV5-4	CASSFGGRLGQETQYF	TGTGCCAGCAGCTTTGGGGGCCGGCTGGGCCAAGAGACCCAGTACTTC
TRBJ2-7	.	.	TRBV12-5	CASGLGRDRPVHEQYF	TGTGCTAGTGGTTTGGGGAGGGACCGCCCGGTCCACGAGCAGTACTTC
TRBJ2-5	once	.	TRBV4-2	CASSHSAEKETQYF	TGTGCCAGCAGCCACTCAGCGGAAAAAGAGACCCAGTACTTC
TRBJ1-6	.	.	TRBV21-1	CASHRDRDNSPLHF	TGTGCCAGCCACCGGGACAGGGATAATTCACCCCTCCACTTT
TRBJ1-4	.	TRBD1	TRBV27	CASGIGTGGEKLFF	TGTGCCAGCGGAATCGGGACAGGGGGTGAAAAACTGTTTTTT
TRBJ2-7	.	.	TRBV27	CASSLFVGDEQYF	TGTGCCAGCAGTTTATTCGTAGGGGACGAGCAGTACTTC
TRBJ2-7	.	TRBD1	TRBV7-6	CASSLGTGTDEQYF	TGTGCCAGCAGCTTAGGGACAGGGACCGACGAGCAGTACTTC
TRBJ2-3	few	.	TRBV11-2	CASSLVGSSGDTQYF	TGTGCCAGCAGCTTAGTGGGGAGTTCCGGAGATACGCAGTATTTT